These 8 T cell receptor beta chains were all obtained from the same sample, sequenced in a study of blood T cell repertoires in COVID-19. Measured with immunoSEQ multiplex PCR; TCRdb has only the in-frame clones, and not every one. Of more than 120,000 clones detected, approximately 89% appear once; the ten largest clones hold 25% to 35%. Sequenced sample: peripheral blood. Receptors originate from a human donor in a cohort sampled during active COVID-19.

The gene calls are TRBV5-4 and TRBJ1-2; TRBD1 agrees at 7 bases. Germline assignment: CDR1 SGHNT and CDR2 YYREEE (reference sequence). The CDR3 covers 14 residues. Trimming cost V 4 bases and J 2 bases; bases outside gene matches: 5. CDR3 sequence: CASSTRQGNYGYTF. For the CDR3, the DNA is TGTGCCAGCAGCACTAGACAGGGAAACTATGGCTACACCTTC.

The chain combines TRBV6-6 with TRBJ1-1; TRBD1 matches 7 bases. Trimming at V came to 5 bases and at J to 9 bases, leaving 9 bases not matched to a gene. CDR3 length equals 13 residues. Germline CDR1 and CDR2: MNHNY and SVGAGI (reference sequence). The CDR3 sequence: CASSPRQGSKAFF. CDR3 coding DNA: TGTGCCAGCAGTCCTAGACAGGGATCTAAAGCTTTCTTT.

The table lists this clone with a few counts. The CDR3: CASSLPRTGSTEAFF. The CDR3 DNA follows: TGTGCCAGCAGCTTACCACGGACAGGGAGCACTGAAGCTTTCTTT. This sequence joins TRBV11-2 and TRBJ1-1; 8 positions match TRBD1. The CDR3 is 15 amino acids. The germline V gene encodes CDR1 SGHAT and CDR2 FQNNGV. Germline trimming cut 2 bases from V and 4 bases from J; bases unmatched to any gene: 6.

The chain uses TRBV20-1 and TRBJ2-7, with 12 bases matching TRBD2. The V segment lost 3 bases and the J segment 7 bases; nucleotides outside the gene matches: 10. CDR3 size: 15 residues. CDR1 is DFQATT and CDR2 is SNEGSKA in the germline V gene (reference sequence). The CDR3 DNA sequence: TGCAGTGCTAGTCTGTCTAGCGGGGGGGCGGGTGAGCAGTACTTC. Translation gives CSASLSSGGAGEQYF.

This clone was counted only a few times. The chain employs TRBV5-1 and TRBJ2-7; TRBD1 is a possible D gene (5 bases). Trimming pared 0 bases from V and 2 bases from J, leaving 12 bases between. The germline gives CDR1 SGHRS, CDR2 YFSETQ. The CDR3 is made up of 15 amino acids. The DNA for the CDR3 is TGCGCCAGCAGCTTGGGGCAGGGAATCCCCTACGAGCAGTACTTC. Encoded protein: CASSLGQGIPYEQYF.

This clone was observed a single time. CDR3 nucleotide sequence: TGTGCCAGCAGTGATCGAAGCAGGGGCTACGAGCAGTACTTC. This codes for CASSDRSRGYEQYF. The rearrangement links TRBV6-1 to TRBJ2-7; D is possibly TRBD1 (6 bases). V was cut by 3 bases and J by 3 bases, with 12 bases left in between. CDR3 size: 14 residues. CDR1 MNHNS and CDR2 SASEGT come from the germline V gene.

The J gene is TRBJ2-5, the V gene TRBV6-1, with D perhaps TRBD1 (5 bases). Germline CDR1 MNHNS, CDR2 SASEGT. This CDR3 has 14 residues. V lost 1 base, J lost 3 bases, and 9 bases lay in between. CDR3: CASSEGGREETQYF. CDR3 sequence (DNA): TGTGCCAGCAGTGAAGGAGGCAGGGAAGAGACCCAGTACTTC.

V gene TRBV7-2 combines with J gene TRBJ2-7; TRBD2 aligns across 7 bases. Per germline, CDR1 SGHTA and CDR2 FQGNSA. CDR3 length: 14 amino acids. Losses at the gene ends were 6 bases for V and 2 bases for J; bases not matched to a gene: 7. This chain's CDR3 is CASRWGGTAYEQYF. In nucleotides, the CDR3 is TGTGCCAGCAGATGGGGGGGGACGGCCTACGAGCAGTACTTC.